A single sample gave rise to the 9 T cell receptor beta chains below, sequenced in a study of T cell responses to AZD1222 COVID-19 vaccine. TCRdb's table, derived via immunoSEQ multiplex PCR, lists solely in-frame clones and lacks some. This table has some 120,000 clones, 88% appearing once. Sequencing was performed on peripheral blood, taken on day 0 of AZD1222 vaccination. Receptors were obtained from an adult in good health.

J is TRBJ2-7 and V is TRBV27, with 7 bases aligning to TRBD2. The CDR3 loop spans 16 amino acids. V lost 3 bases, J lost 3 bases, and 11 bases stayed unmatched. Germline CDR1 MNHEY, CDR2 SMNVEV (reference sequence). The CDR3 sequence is CASSFSGGGGSYEQYF. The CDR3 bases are TGTGCCAGCAGTTTCTCGGGTGGCGGGGGTAGCTACGAGCAGTACTTC.

The CDR3 DNA follows: TGCGCCAGCAGCTTGGAGAGGTCGGAAACCCAGTACTTC. Translating gives CASSLERSETQYF. V and J are TRBV5-1 and TRBJ2-5; D is unresolved. V shed 0 bases and J shed 8 bases, with 11 bases lying between them. CDR1 is SGHRS, CDR2 YFSETQ, per germline. The CDR3 has 13 residues.

CDR3 loop: CARSPRAAKNIQYF. The CDR3 nucleotides read TGTGCCAGAAGCCCCCGGGCAGCCAAAAACATTCAGTACTTC. This chain links TRBV5-3 with TRBJ2-4, with no clear D. TRBV5-3 belongs to the ORF category, with a function that is uncertain. This CDR3 has 14 amino acids. Trimming removed 4 bases from V and 0 bases from J, with 8 bases in between.

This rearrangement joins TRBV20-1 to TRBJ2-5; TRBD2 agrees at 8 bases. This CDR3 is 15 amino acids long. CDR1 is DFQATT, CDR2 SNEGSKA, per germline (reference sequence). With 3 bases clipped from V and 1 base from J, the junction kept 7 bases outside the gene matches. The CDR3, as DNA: TGCAGTGCTAGTGCCGCGGGAGGCGTCCAAGAGACCCAGTACTTC. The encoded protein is CSASAAGGVQETQYF.

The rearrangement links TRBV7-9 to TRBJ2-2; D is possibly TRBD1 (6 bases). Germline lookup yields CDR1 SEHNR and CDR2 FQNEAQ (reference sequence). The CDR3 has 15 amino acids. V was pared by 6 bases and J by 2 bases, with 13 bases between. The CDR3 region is CASSRRDINTGELFF. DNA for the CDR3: TGTGCCAGCAGTCGACGGGACATCAACACCGGGGAGCTGTTTTTT.

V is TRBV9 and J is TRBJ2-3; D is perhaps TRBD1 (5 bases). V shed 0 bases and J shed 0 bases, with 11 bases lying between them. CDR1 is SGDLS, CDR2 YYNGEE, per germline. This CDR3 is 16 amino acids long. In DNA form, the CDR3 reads TGTGCCAGCAGCGTAGACAGGCGGATAAGCACAGATACGCAGTATTTT. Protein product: CASSVDRRISTDTQYF.

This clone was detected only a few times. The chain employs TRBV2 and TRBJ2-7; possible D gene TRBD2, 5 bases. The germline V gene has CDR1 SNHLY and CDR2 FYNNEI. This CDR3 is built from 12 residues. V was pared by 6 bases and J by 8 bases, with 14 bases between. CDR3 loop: CASSAPSGKQYF. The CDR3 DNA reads TGTGCCAGCAGCGCACCGTCCGGGAAGCAGTACTTC.

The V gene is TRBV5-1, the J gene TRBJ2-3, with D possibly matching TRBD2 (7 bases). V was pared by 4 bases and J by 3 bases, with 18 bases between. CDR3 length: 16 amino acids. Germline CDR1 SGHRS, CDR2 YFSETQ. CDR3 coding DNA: TGCGCCAGCAGCCTCCCCCAGGGAGGGGGAACAGATACGCAGTATTTT. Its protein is CASSLPQGGGTDTQYF.

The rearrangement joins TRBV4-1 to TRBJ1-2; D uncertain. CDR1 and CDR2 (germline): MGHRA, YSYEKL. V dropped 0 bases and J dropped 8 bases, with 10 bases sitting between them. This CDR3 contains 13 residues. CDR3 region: CASSQEWGGGYTF. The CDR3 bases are TGCGCCAGCAGCCAAGAGTGGGGTGGGGGCTACACCTTC.